This TCR beta chain was observed in a study of prognosis after radiotherapy for stage I lung cancer. There are 11 residues in the CDR3. Germline values: CDR1 MNHEY, CDR2 SMNVEV (reference sequence). V lost 4 bases, J lost 10 bases, and 9 bases lay in between. This clonotype occurred many times. TCR beta CDR3 was amplified from genomic DNA by two-round multiplex PCR. Every TRBV and TRBJ gene had its own specific primer in first-round PCR. TCRdb re-called the multiplex PCR reads through MiXCR, storing one row per CDR3 protein. The data show about 15,000 distinct CDR3 sequences, 17% seen once. This specimen consisted of PBMCs, obtained before or after stereotactic body radiation therapy (not recorded which). The receptor's source is a donor aged 50 or older with non-small cell lung cancer. The chain links TRBV27 to TRBJ2-3; D uncertain. The CDR3 nucleotides are TGTGCCAGCAGTTCGACGGTGGCGCAGTATTTT. This codes for CASSSTVAQYF.